This TCR beta chain was recovered during a study of molecular identifiers for immune sequencing clone quantification. Sorted inputs of about 17,000 to 1,100,000 cells, with 10%, 30% or 50% RNA, yielded naive CD8 libraries. CD8+CD4-CCR7+CD45RA+ sorting gave the naive CD8 T cells. In regard to this clonotype: Its antigen remains unidentified.

MiXCR, applied by TCRdb to the PCR reads, yields one record per CDR3 protein. Of under 800,000 distinct CDR3 sequences in the sample, roughly 25% were seen once. Study-level results: Spiked TCR RNA from one Jurkat cell reportedly showed up when mixed among one million naive cells.

Sequenced: naive CD8+ T cells from blood, with Jurkat cell RNA spiked in. As to subset: FACS-sorted CD8+CD4-CCR7+CD45RA+ naive T cells. The clonotype was recovered from a human donor in good health. Some libraries in this study had Jurkat cell RNA spiked in.

In DNA, the CDR3 is TGTGCCAGCTCACCACCGGGGGCCTTTAACACTGAAGCTTTCTTT. Its protein is CASSPPGAFNTEAFF. This chain connects TRBV18 to TRBJ1-1, with a possible D match to TRBD1 (6 bases). Trimming took 0 bases from V and 2 from J, leaving 10 bases between them. The CDR3 consists of 15 residues. Germline lookup yields CDR1 KGHSH and CDR2 LQKENI. The full variable domain, in which reference TRBV18 and TRBJ1-1 provide the parts outside the CDR3, is NAGVMQNPRHLVRRRGQEARLRCSPMKGHSHVYWYRQLPEEGLKFMVYLQKENIIDESGMPKERFSAEFPKEGPSILRIQQVVRGDSAAYFCASSPPGAFNTEAFFGQGTRLTVV.